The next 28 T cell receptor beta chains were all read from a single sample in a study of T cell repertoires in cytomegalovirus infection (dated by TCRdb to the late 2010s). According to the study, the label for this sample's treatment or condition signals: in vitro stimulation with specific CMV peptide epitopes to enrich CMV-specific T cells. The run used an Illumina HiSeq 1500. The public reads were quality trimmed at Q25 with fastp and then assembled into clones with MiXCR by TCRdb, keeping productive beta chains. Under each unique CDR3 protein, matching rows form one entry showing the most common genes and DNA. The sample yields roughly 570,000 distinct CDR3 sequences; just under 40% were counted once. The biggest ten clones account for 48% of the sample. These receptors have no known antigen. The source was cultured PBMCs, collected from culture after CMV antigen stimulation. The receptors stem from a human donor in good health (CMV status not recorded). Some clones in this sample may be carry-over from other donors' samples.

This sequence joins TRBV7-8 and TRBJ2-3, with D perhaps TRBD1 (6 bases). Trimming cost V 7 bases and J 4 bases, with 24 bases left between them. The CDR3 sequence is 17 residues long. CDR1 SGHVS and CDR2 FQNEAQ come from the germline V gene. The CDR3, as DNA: TGTGCCAGCAACCTCCTGGGCGGACAGAGCAGGGCAGATACGCAGTATTTT. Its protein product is CASNLLGGQSRADTQYF. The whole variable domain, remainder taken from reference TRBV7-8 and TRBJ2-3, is GAGVSQSPRYKVAKRGQDVALRCDPISGHVSLFWYQQALGQGPEFLTYFQNEAQLDKSGLPSDRFFAERPEGSVSTLKIQRTQQEDSAVYLCASNLLGGQSRADTQYFGPGTRLTVL.

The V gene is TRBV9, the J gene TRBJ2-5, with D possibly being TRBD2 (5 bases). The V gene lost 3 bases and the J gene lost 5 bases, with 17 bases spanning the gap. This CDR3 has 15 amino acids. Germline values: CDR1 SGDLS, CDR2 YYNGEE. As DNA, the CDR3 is TGTGCCAGCAGCGCTAGCCGGAGGCCGGAGGAGACCCAGTACTTC. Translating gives CASSASRRPEETQYF. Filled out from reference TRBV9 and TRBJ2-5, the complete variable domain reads DSGVTQTPKHLITATGQRVTLRCSPRSGDLSVYWYQQSLDQGLQFLIQYYNGEERAKGNILERFSAQQFPDLHSELNLSSLELGDSALYFCASSASRRPEETQYFGPGTRLLVL.

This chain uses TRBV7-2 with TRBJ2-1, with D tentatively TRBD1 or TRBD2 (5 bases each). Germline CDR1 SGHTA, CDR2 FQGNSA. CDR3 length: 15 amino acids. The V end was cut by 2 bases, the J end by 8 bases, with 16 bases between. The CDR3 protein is CASSLRDPRYDEQFF. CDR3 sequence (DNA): TGTGCCAGCAGCTTAAGGGACCCCAGGTACGATGAGCAGTTCTTC.

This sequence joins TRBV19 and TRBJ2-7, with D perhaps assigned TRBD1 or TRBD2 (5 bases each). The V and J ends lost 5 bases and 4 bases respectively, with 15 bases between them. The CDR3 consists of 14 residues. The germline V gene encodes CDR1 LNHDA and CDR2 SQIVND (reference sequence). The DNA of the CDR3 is TGTGCCAGTAGTGCGACGGGGCGCGGGTACGAGCAGTACTTC. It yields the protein CASSATGRGYEQYF.

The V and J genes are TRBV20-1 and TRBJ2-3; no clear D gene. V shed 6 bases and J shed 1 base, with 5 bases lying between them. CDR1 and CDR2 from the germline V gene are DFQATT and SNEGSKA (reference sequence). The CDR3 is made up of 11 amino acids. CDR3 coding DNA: TGCAGTGCCGAGGGCACAGATACGCAGTATTTT. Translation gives CSAEGTDTQYF.

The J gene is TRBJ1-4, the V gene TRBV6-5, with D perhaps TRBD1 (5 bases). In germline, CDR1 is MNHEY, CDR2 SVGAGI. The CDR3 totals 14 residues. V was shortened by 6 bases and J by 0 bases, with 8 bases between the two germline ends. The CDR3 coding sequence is TGTGCCAGCAGGTCGACAGCAACTAATGAAAAACTGTTTTTT. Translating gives CASRSTATNEKLFF.

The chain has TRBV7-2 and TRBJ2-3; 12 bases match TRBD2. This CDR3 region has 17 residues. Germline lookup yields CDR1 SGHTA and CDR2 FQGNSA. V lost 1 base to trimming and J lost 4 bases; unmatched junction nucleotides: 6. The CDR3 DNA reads TGTGCCAGCAGCTTAGTTGCTAGCGGGGGGGCCGCAGATACGCAGTATTTT. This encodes CASSLVASGGAADTQYF.

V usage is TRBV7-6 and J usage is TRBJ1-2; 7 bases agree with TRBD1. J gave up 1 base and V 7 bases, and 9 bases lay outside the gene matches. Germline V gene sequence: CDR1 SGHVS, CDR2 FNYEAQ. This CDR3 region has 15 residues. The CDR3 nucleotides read TGTGCCAGCAACCTCCGGGACAGCCTTAACTATGGCTACACCTTC. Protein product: CASNLRDSLNYGYTF.

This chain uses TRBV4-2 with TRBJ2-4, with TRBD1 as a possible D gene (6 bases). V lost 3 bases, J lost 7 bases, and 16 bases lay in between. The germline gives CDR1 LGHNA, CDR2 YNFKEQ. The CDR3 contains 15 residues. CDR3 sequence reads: CASSHEQYRENIQYF. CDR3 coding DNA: TGTGCCAGCAGCCACGAACAGTACAGGGAGAACATTCAGTACTTC.

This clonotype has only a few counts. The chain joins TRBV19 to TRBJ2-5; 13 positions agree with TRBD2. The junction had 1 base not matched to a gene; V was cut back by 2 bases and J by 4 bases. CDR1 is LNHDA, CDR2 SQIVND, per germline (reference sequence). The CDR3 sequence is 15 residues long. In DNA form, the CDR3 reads TGTGCCAGTAGTATAACTAGCGGGAGGGGAGAGACCCAGTACTTC. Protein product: CASSITSGRGETQYF.

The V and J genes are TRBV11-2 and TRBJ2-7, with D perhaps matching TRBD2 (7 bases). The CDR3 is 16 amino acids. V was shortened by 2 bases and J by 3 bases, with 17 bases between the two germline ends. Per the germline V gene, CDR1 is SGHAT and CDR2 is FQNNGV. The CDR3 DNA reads TGTGCCAGCAGCTTATTGGGGGGGGCCCCTAACTACGAGCAGTACTTC. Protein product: CASSLLGGAPNYEQYF.

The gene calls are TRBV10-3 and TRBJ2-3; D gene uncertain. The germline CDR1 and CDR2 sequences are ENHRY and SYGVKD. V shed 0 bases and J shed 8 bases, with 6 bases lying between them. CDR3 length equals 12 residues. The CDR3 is CAISESVGTQYF. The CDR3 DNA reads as TGTGCCATCAGTGAGTCGGTCGGTACGCAGTATTTT.

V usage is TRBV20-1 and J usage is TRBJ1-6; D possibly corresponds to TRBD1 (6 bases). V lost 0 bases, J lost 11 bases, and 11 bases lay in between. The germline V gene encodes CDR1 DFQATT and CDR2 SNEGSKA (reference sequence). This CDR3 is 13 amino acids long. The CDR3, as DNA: TGCAGTGCTAGAGATGGGGGGCAGCCACCCCTCCACTTT. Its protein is CSARDGGQPPLHF.

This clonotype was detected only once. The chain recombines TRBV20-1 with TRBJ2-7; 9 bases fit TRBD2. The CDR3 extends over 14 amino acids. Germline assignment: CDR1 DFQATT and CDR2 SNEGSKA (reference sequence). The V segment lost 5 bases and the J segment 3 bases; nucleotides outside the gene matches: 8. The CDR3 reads CSAFGASGIYEQYF. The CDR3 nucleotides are TGCAGTGCTTTCGGGGCTAGCGGGATCTACGAGCAGTACTTC.

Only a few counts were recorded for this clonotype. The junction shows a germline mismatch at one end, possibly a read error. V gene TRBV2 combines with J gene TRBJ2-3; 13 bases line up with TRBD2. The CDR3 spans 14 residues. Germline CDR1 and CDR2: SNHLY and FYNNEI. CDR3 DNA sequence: TGTGCCAGCAGAGAAGGACTAGCGGGGGTGGGGCAGTATTTT. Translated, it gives CASREGLAGVGQYF.

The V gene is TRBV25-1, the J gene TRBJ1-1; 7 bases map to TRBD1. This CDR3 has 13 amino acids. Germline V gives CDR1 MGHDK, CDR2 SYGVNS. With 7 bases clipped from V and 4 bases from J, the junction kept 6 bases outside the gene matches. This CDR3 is CASNNRGGTEAFF. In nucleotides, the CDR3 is TGTGCCAGCAACAACAGGGGTGGCACTGAAGCTTTCTTT.

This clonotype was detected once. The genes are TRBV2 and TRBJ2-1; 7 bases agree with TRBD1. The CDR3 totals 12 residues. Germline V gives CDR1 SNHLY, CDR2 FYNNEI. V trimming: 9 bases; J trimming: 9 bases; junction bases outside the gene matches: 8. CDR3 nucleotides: TGTGCCAGTTACGACAGGGTCATTGAGCAGTTCTTC. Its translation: CASYDRVIEQFF.

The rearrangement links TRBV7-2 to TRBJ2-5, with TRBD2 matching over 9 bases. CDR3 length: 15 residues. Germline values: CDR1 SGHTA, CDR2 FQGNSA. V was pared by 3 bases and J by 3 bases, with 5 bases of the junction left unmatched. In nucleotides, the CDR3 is TGTGCCAGCAGCTTTGGCGGGGGGGCTGAAGAGACCCAGTACTTC. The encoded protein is CASSFGGGAEETQYF.

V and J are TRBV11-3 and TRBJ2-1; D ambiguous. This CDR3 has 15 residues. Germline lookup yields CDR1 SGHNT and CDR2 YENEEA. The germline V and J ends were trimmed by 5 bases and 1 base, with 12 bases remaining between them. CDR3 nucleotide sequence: TGTGCCAGCAGCACAAGACACCAGTCCTACAATGAGCAGTTCTTC. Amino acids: CASSTRHQSYNEQFF.

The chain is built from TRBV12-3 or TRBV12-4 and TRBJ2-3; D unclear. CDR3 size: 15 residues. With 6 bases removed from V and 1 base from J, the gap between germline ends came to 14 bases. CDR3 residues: CASSPPGWGTDTQYF. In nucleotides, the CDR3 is TGTGCCAGCAGCCCTCCGGGTTGGGGCACAGATACGCAGTATTTT.

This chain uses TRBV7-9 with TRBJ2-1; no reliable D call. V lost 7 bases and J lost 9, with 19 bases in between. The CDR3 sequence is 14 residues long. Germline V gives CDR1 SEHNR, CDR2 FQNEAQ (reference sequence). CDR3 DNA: TGTGCCAGCAACCAACCCGGAGAAGTTTTTGAGCAGTTCTTC. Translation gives CASNQPGEVFEQFF.

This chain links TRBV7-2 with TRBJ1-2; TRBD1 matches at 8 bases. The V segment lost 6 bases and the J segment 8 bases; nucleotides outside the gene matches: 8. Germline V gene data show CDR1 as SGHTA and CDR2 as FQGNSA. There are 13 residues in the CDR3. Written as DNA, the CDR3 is TGTGCCAGCAGGGCAACAGGGGGGCCCGGCTACACCTTC. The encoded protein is CASRATGGPGYTF.

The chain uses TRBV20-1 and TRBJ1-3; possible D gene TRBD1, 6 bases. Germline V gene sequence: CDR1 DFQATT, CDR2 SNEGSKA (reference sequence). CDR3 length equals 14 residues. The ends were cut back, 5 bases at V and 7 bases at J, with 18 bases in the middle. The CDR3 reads CSADPRGGENTIYF. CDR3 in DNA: TGCAGTGCTGACCCCCGTGGGGGCGAGAACACCATATATTTT.

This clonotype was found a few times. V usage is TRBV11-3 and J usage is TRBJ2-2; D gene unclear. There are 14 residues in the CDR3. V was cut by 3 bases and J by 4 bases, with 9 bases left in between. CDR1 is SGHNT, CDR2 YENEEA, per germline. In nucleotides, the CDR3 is TGTGCCAGCAGCTTCCCCCCGATCACCGGGGAGCTGTTTTTT. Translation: CASSFPPITGELFF.

CDR3 bases: TGTGCCAGCAGTTACCGGGGACTAGCGGGGGGATATGCCTTCAATGAGCAGTTCTTC. Its protein product is CASSYRGLAGGYAFNEQFF. The chain links TRBV6-5 to TRBJ2-1; 15 nucleotides agree with TRBD2. This CDR3 comprises 19 residues. From germline, CDR1 is MNHEY and CDR2 SVGAGI. With 2 bases clipped from V and 6 bases from J, the junction kept 11 bases outside the gene matches.

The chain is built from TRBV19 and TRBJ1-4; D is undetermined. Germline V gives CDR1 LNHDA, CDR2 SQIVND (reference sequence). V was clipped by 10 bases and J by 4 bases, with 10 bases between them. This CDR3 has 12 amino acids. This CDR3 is CATSDGNEKLFF. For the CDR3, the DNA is TGTGCCACCTCAGACGGTAATGAAAAACTGTTTTTT. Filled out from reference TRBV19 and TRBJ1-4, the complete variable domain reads DGGITQSPKYLFRKEGQNVTLSCEQNLNHDAMYWYRQDPGQGLRLIYYSQIVNDFQKGDIAEGYSVSREKKESFPLTVTSAQKNPTAFYLCATSDGNEKLFFGSGTQLSVL.

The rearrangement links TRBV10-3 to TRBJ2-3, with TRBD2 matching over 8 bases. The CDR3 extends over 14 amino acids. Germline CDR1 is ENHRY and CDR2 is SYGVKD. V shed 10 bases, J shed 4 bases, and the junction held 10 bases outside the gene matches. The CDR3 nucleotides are TGTGCCACAATAGCGGGGACTAATGCAGATACGCAGTATTTT. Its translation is CATIAGTNADTQYF.

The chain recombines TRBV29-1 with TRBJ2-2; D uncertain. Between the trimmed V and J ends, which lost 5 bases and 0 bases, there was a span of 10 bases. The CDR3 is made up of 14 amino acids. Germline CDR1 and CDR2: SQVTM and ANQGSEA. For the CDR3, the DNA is TGCAGCGTTAGGAGCGTTGCGAACACCGGGGAGCTGTTTTTT. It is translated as CSVRSVANTGELFF.